The clone carrying this TCR beta chain came up many times. Antigen unknown. Libraries of TCR beta came from quantitative 5'-RACE with molecular barcodes. TCRdb redid the calling of the 5' RACE reads with MiXCR, one entry per CDR3 protein. The data show approximately 220,000 distinct CDR3 sequences, roughly 26% seen once. This sample was included in a study of CD8 T cells in ankylosing spondylitis. Study-level findings and limits: Relatively scarce in peripheral blood, disease-linked clones were CD8+. Previous work reported some of these motif variants in the synovial fluid and blood of reactive arthritis.

This CDR3 region has 15 residues. Looked up from germline, CDR1 is KGHSH and CDR2 is LQKENI. V shed 3 bases and J 4 bases; nucleotides not matched to a gene: 5. The source of this sequence is a male donor with ankylosing spondylitis or in good health (not recorded which). The chain carries TRBV18 and TRBJ2-2, with 7 nucleotides matching TRBD1. Sequencing was done on a sample of blood, either unsorted or a sorted T cell fraction (not recorded which). CDR3 bases: TGTGCCAGCTCACCCGGACAGGCCTTCACCGGGGAGCTGTTTTTT. This codes for CASSPGQAFTGELFF.